Listed here is a single T cell receptor beta chain. Its target is not known. This sample is part of a study of cytomegalovirus exposure and HLA in healthy donors. Findings and caveats of the study: It was reported in a later analysis that an Asian-associated ancestry cluster showed fewer N-insertions than the roughly 620-donor mean. Productive status was seen about 87% or about 30% of the time for most TCR beta V segments in an earlier analysis.

Germline CDR1 reads SGHRS; CDR2 reads YFSETQ. V lost 3 bases and J 2 bases, leaving 3 bases between the germline ends. The CDR3 length is 11 residues. In the PCR, 60 Vbeta and 13 Jbeta primers were used. Here immunoSEQ multiplex PCR was the method, and the copy in TCRdb shows in-frame clones only, minus some. The repertoire holds about 160,000 clones, with 77% as singletons. The donors (healthy individuals) were bone marrow donors. Sequencing was done on a sample of PBMCs. The clonotype comes from a middle-aged woman in good health and CMV-seropositive. The J gene is TRBJ2-7, the V gene TRBV5-1; no definite D call. The CDR3 spells CASSSTYEQYF. DNA for the CDR3: TGCGCCAGCAGCTCCACCTACGAGCAGTACTTC.